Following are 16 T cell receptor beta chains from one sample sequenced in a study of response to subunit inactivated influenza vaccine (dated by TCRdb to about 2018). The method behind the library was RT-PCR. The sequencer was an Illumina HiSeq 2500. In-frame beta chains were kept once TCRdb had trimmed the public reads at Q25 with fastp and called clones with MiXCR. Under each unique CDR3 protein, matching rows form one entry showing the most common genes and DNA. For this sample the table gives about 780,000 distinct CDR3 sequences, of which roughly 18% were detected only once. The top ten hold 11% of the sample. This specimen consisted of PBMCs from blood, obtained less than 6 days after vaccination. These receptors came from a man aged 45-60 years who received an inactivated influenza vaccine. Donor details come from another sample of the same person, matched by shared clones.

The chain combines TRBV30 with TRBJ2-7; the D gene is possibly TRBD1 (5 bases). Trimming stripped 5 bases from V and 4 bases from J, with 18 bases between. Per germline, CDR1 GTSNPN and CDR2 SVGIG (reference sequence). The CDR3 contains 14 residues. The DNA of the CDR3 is TGTGCCTGGTGTCGACAGTTCTCTAAATACGAGCAGTACTTC. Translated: CAWCRQFSKYEQYF.

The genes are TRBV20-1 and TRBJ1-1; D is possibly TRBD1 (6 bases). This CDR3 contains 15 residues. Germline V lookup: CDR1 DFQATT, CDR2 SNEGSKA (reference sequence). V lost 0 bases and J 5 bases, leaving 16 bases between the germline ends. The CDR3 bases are TGCAGTGCTAGAGATGGAGGGAGGGGGAGGACTGAAGCTTTCTTT. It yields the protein CSARDGGRGRTEAFF.

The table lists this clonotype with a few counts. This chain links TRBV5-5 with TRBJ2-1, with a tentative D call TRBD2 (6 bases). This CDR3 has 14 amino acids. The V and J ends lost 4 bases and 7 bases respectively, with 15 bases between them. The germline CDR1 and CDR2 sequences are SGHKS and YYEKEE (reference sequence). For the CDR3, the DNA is TGTGCCAGCAGCCGCAGGGCGGGACCGAATGAGCAGTTCTTC. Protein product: CASSRRAGPNEQFF.

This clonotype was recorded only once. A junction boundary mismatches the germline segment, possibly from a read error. Written as DNA, the CDR3 is TGTGCCAGCCGCTTCTCTGTGGGGATCCAAGAGACCCAGTACTTC. The encoded protein is CASRFSVGIQETQYF. The V call is TRBV7-9, the J call TRBJ2-5; no firm D call. The CDR3 extends over 15 amino acids. Germline CDR1 SEHNR, CDR2 FQNEAQ (reference sequence).

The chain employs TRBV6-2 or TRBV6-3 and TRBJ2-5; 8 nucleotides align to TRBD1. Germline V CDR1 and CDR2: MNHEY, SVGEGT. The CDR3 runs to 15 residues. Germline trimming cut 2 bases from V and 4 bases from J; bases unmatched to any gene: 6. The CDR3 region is CASSYAPGQVETQYF. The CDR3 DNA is TGTGCCAGCAGTTACGCTCCGGGACAGGTAGAGACCCAGTACTTC.

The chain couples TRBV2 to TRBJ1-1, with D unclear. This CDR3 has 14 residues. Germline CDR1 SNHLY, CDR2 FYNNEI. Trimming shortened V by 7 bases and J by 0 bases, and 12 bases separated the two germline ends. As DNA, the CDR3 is TGTGCCAGCAAAGACCGATTCATGAACACTGAAGCTTTCTTT. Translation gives CASKDRFMNTEAFF.

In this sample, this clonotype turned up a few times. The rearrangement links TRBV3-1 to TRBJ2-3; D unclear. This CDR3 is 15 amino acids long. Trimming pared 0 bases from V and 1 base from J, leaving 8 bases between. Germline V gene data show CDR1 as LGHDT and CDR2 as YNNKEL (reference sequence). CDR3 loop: CASSQDPTGTDTQYF. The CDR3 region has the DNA TGTGCCAGCAGCCAAGATCCCACGGGCACAGATACGCAGTATTTT.

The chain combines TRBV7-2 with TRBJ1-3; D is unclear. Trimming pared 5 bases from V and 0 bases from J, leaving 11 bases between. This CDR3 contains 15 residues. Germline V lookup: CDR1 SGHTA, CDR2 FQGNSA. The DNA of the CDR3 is TGTGCCAGCAGCCCCTCCGTGGACTCTGGAAACACCATATATTTT. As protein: CASSPSVDSGNTIYF.

DNA of the CDR3: TGCGCCAGCAGCCCTGTCGACCTCGGCAACGAGCAGTACTTC. It codes for CASSPVDLGNEQYF. The chain has TRBV5-1 and TRBJ2-7; D not certain. This CDR3 contains 14 residues. Trimming removed 4 bases at V and 5 bases at J, with 16 bases between. Germline loops: CDR1 SGHRS, CDR2 YFSETQ. Full variable domain (rest looked up from reference TRBV5-1 and TRBJ2-7): KAGVTQTPRYLIKTRGQQVTLSCSPISGHRSVSWYQQTPGQGLQFLFEYFSETQRNKGNFPGRFSGRQFSNSRSEMNVSTLELGDSALYLCASSPVDLGNEQYFGPGTRLTVT.

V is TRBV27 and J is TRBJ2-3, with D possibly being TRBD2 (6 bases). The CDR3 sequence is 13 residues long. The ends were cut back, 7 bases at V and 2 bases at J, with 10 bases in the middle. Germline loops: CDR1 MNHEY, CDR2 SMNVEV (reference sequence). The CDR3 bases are TGTGCCAGCAAGCGGGTTTCCACAGATACGCAGTATTTT. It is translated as CASKRVSTDTQYF.

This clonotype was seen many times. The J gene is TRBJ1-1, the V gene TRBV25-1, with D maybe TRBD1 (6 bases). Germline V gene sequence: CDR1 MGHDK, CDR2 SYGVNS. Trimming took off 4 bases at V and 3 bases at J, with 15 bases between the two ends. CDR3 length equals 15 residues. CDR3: CASSATGSWDTEAFF. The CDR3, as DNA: TGTGCCAGCAGTGCTACAGGGAGTTGGGACACTGAAGCTTTCTTT.

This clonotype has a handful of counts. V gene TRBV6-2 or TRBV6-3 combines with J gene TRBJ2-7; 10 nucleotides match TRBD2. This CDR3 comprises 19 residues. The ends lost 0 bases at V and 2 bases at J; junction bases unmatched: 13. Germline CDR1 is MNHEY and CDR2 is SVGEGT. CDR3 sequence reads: CASSYSIGIVAGGTYEQYF. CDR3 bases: TGTGCCAGCAGTTACTCGATCGGCATTGTAGCGGGAGGAACCTACGAGCAGTACTTC.

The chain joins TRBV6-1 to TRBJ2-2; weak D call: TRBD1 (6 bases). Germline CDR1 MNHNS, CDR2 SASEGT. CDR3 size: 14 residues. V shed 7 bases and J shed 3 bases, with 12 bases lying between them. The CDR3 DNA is TGTGCCAGCATTCCTTGGACAGACACCGGGGAGCTGTTTTTT. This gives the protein CASIPWTDTGELFF.

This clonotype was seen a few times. The CDR3 sequence is CATSKKGQGTDTQYF. The CDR3 DNA reads TGTGCCACCAGCAAAAAGGGACAGGGAACAGATACGCAGTATTTT. V and J are TRBV15 and TRBJ2-3; TRBD1 matches at 9 bases. The CDR3 length is 15 residues. The V and J ends lost 4 bases and 3 bases, in that order; junction bases with no gene match: 5. Germline V gene data show CDR1 as LNHNV and CDR2 as YYDKDF (reference sequence).

Written as DNA, the CDR3 is TGTGCCAGCAGGTCGGGACTAGCTGGGAATGAGCAGTTCTTC. This translates into CASRSGLAGNEQFF. The rearrangement joins TRBV28 to TRBJ2-1, with 9 bases that match TRBD2. The junction had 7 bases not matched to a gene; V was cut back by 6 bases and J by 7 bases. This CDR3 region has 14 residues. Per the germline V gene, CDR1 is MDHEN and CDR2 is SYDVKM.

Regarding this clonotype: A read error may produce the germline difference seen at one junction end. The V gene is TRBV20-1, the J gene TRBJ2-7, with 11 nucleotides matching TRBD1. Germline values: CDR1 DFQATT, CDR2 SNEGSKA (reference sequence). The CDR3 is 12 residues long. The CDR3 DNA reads TGCAGTGCTATCCCGGACAGGGGGCGCCGAAACTTC. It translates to CSAIPDRGRRNF.